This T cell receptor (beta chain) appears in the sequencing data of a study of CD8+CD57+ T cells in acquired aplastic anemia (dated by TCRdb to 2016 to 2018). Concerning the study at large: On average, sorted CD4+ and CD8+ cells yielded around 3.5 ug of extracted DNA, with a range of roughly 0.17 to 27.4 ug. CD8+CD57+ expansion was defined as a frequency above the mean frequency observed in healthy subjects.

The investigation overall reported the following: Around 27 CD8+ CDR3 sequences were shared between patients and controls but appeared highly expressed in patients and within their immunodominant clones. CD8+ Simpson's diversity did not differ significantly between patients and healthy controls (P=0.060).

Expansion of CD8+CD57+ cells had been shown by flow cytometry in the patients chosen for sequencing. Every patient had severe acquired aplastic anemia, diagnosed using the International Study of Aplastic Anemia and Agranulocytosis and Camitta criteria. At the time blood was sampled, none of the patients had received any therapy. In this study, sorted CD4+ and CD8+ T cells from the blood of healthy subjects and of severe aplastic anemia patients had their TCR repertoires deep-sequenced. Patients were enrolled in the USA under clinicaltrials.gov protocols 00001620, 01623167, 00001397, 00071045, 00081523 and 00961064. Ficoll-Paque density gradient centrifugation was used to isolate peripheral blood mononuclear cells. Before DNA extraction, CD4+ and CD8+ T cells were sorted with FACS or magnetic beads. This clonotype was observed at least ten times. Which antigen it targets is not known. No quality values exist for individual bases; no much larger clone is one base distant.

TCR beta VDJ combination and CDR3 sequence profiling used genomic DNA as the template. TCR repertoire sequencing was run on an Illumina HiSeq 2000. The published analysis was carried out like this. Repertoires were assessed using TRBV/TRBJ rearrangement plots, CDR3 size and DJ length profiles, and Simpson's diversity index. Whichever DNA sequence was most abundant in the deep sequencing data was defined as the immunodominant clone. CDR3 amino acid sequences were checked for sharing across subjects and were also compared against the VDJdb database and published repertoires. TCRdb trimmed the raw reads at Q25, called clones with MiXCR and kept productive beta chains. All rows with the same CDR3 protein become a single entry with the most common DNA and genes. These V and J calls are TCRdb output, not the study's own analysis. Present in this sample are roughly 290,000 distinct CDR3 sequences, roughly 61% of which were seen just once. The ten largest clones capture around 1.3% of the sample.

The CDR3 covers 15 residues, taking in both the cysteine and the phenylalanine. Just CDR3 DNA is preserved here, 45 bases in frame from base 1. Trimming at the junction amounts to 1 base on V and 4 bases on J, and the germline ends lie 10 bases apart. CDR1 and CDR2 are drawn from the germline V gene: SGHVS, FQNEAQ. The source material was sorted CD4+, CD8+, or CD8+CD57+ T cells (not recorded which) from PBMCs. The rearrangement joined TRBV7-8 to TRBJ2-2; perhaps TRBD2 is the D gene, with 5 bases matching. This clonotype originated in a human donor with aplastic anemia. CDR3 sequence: CASSLGLGGTGELFF. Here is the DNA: TGTGCCAGCAGCTTAGGGCTAGGAGGCACCGGGGAGCTGTTTTTT.